This T cell receptor (beta chain) stems from a study of Graves' ophthalmopathy and Graves' hyperthyroidism. J lost 16 bases, V lost 5 bases, and 4 bases had no gene match. Germline CDR1 SQVTM, CDR2 ANQGSEA. This CDR3 is 10 amino acids long. Amplified material comprised TCR beta CDR3 regions derived from RNA transcripts. RT-PCR in the first round used HTBI primers; a second-round multiplex PCR followed. Via MiXCR, TCRdb re-called the multiplex PCR reads, giving one row per CDR3 protein. The sample lists 600,000 to 950,000 distinct CDR3 sequences; about 44% were seen once. Material: peripheral blood. The rearrangement joins TRBV29-1 to TRBJ1-6; 8 nucleotides match TRBD1. This TCR was recovered from an adult man with Graves' ophthalmopathy. CDR3: CSVSGTGLHF. The CDR3 DNA follows: TGCAGCGTTTCTGGGACAGGACTCCACTTT.